This TCR beta chain appears in the sequencing data of a study of blood T cell repertoires in COVID-19. Whole-study context: The samples span acute and convalescent COVID-19 from the United States, Italy and Spain. PBMCs, B-cell-depleted T cells, or T cells were the source of the cDNA or gDNA that made up the material.

Trimming pared 7 bases from V and 9 bases from J, leaving 7 bases between. The CDR3 extends over 10 amino acids. Germline loops: CDR1 LNHDA, CDR2 SQIVND (reference sequence). Original handling: Nucleated cell counts were estimated from reference gene primer amplification. TCRdb's copy holds only in-frame clones and misses some; the assay was immunoSEQ multiplex PCR. V and J calls and clone size are those listed in that table; D and trimming were worked out from the DNA. The sample consists of 200,000 or so clones, over 75% of them appearing once. The sequenced material came from peripheral blood. This sequence was found in a man older than 75 with acute or convalescent COVID-19. The J gene is TRBJ1-5, the V gene TRBV19; D is ambiguous. The CDR3 loop reads CASTPRPQHF. The CDR3 DNA reads as TGTGCCAGTACCCCGAGGCCCCAGCATTTT.